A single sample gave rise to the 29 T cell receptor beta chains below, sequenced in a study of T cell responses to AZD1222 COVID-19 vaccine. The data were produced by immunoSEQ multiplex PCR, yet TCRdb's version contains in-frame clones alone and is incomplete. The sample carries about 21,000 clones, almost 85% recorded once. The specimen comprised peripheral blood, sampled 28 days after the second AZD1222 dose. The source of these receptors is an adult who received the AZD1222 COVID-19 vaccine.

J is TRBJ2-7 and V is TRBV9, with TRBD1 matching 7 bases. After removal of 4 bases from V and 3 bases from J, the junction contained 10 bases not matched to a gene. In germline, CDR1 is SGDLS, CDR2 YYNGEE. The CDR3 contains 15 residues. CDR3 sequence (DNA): TGTGCCAGCAGCCTCTCAGAGGGGGCGGACTACGAGCAGTACTTC. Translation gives CASSLSEGADYEQYF.

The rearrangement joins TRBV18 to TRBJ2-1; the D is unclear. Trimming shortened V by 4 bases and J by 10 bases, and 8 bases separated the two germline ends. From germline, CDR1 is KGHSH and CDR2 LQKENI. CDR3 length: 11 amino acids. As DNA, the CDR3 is TGTGCCAGCTCACTCCCCCCAGAGCAGTTCTTC. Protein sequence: CASSLPPEQFF. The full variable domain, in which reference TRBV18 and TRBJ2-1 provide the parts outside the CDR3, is NAGVMQNPRHLVRRRGQEARLRCSPMKGHSHVYWYRQLPEEGLKFMVYLQKENIIDESGMPKERFSAEFPKEGPSILRIQQVVRGDSAAYFCASSLPPEQFFGPGTRLTVL.

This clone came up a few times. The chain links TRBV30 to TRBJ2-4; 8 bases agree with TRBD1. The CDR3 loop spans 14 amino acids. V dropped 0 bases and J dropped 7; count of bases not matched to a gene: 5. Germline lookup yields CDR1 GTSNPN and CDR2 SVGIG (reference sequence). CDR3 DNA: TGTGCCTGGAGTGTAGGGTACAGGGGGAACATTCAGTACTTC. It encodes CAWSVGYRGNIQYF.

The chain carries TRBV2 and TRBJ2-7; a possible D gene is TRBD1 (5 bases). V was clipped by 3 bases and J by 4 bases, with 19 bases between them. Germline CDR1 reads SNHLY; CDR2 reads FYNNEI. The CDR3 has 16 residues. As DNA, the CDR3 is TGTGCCAGCAGTGACCCCCCAGGGCAGAAATTGTACGAGCAGTACTTC. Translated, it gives CASSDPPGQKLYEQYF. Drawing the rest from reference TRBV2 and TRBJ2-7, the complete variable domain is EPEVTQTPSHQVTQMGQEVILRCVPISNHLYFYWYRQILGQKVEFLVSFYNNEISEKSEIFDDQFSVERPDGSNFTLKIRSTKLEDSAMYFCASSDPPGQKLYEQYFGPGTRLTVT.

As DNA, the CDR3 is TGTGCCAGCAGCCAAGATATTGCAGGGGAAGGCTACACCTTC. Translating it yields CASSQDIAGEGYTF. The J gene is TRBJ1-2, the V gene TRBV14; D is perhaps TRBD1 (6 bases). Trimming removed 0 bases at V and 8 bases at J, with 13 bases between. This CDR3 spans 14 amino acids. Looked up from germline, CDR1 is SGHDN and CDR2 is FVKESK.

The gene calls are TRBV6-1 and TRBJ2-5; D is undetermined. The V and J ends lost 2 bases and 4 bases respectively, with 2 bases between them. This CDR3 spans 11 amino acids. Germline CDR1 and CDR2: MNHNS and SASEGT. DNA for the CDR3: TGTGCCAGCAGTGAACTAGAGACCCAGTACTTC. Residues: CASSELETQYF.

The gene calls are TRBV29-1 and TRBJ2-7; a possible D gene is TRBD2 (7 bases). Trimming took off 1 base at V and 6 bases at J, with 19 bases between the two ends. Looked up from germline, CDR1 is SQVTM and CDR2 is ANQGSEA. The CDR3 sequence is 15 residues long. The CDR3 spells CSVEGGASGLREQYF. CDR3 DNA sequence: TGCAGCGTTGAAGGGGGGGCTAGCGGACTTCGCGAGCAGTACTTC.

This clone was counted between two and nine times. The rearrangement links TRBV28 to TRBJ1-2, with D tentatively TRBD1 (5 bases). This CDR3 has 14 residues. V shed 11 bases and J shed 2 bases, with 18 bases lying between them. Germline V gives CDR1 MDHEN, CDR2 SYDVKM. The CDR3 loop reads CALGEVASNYGYTF. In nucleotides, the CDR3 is TGTGCCCTAGGGGAGGTCGCTTCCAACTATGGCTACACCTTC.

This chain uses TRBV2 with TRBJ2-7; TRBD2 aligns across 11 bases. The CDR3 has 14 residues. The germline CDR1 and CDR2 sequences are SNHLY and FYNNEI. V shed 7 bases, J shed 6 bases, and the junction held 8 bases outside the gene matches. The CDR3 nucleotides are TGTGCCAGCAACTCACTAGCGGGAGACCCCGAGCAGTACTTC. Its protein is CASNSLAGDPEQYF. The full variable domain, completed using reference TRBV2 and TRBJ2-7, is EPEVTQTPSHQVTQMGQEVILRCVPISNHLYFYWYRQILGQKVEFLVSFYNNEISEKSEIFDDQFSVERPDGSNFTLKIRSTKLEDSAMYFCASNSLAGDPEQYFGPGTRLTVT.

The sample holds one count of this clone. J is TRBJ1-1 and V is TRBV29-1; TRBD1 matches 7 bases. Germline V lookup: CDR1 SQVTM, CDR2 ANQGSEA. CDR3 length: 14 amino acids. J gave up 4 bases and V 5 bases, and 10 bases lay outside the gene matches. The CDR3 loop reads CSVFLLQGFTEAFF. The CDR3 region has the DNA TGCAGCGTTTTTCTCCTACAGGGGTTCACTGAAGCTTTCTTT.

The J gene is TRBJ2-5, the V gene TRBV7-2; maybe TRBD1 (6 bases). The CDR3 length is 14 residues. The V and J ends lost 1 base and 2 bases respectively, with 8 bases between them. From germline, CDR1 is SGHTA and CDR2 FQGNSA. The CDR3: CASSLVGQQETQYF. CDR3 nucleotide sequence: TGTGCCAGCAGCTTAGTTGGACAGCAAGAGACCCAGTACTTC.

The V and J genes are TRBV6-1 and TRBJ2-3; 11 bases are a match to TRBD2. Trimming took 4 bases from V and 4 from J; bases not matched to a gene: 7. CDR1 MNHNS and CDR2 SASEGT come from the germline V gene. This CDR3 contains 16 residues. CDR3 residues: CASSVTSGSGADTQYF. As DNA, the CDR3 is TGTGCCAGCAGTGTTACTAGCGGGAGTGGAGCAGATACGCAGTATTTT.

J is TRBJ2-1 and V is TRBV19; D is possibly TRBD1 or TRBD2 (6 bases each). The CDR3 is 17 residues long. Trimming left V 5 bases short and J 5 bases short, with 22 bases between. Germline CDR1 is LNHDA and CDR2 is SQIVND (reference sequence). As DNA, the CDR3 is TGTGCCAGTAGTCTAACAAGGGACCGGGGGCTCGACAATGAGCAGTTCTTC. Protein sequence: CASSLTRDRGLDNEQFF.

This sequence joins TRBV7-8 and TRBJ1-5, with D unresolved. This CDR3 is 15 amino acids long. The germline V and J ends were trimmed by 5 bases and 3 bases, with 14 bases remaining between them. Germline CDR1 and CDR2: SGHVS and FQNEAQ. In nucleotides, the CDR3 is TGTGCCAGCAGCCCGGCGAGGCTGCACAATCAGCCCCAGCATTTT. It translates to CASSPARLHNQPQHF.

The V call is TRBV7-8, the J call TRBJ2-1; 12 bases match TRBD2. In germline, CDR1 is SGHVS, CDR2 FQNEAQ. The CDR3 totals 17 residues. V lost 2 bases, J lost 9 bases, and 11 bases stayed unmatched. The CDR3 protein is CASSLIWGASGRVEQFF. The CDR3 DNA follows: TGTGCCAGCAGCTTAATATGGGGGGCTAGCGGGAGGGTTGAGCAGTTCTTC.

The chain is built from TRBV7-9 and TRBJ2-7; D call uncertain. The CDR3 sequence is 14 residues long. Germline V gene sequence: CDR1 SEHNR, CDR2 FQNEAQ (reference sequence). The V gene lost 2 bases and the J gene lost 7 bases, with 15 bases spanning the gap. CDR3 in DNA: TGTGCCAGCAGCTTATCAAGTAGGTTGGGAGAGCAGTACTTC. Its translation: CASSLSSRLGEQYF.

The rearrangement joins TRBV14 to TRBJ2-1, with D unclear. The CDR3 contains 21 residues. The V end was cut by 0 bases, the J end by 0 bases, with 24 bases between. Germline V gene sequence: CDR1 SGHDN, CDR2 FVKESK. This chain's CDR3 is CASSQEKWQSVQLSSYNEQFF. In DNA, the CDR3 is TGTGCCAGCAGCCAAGAAAAGTGGCAGTCCGTACAGCTGAGCTCCTACAATGAGCAGTTCTTC.

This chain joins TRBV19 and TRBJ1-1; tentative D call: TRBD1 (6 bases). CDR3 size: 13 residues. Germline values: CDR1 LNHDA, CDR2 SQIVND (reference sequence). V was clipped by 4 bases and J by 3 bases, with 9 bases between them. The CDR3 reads CASSTTGHTEAFF. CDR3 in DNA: TGTGCCAGTAGTACCACAGGGCACACTGAAGCTTTCTTT.

CDR3 amino acids: CASSFPGSRGHEQFF. The DNA of the CDR3 is TGTGCCAGCAGTTTTCCGGGCTCCCGGGGGCATGAGCAGTTCTTC. The chain recombines TRBV27 with TRBJ2-1; perhaps D is TRBD1 or TRBD2 (6 bases each). Germline lookup yields CDR1 MNHEY and CDR2 SMNVEV (reference sequence). Trimming removed 3 bases from V and 8 bases from J, with 17 bases in between. CDR3 length: 15 residues.

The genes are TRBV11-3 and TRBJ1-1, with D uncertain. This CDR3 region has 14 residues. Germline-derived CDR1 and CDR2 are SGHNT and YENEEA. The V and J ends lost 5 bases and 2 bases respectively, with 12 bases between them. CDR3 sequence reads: CASSTHPLNTEAFF. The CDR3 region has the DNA TGTGCCAGCAGCACCCACCCCTTAAACACTGAAGCTTTCTTT.

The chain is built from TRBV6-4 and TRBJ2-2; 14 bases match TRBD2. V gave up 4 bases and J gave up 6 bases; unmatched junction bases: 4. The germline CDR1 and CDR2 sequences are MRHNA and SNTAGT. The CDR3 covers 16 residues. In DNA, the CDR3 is TGTGCCAGCAGTGTTGGGACTAGCGGGAGTGCCGGGGAGCTGTTTTTT. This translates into CASSVGTSGSAGELFF.

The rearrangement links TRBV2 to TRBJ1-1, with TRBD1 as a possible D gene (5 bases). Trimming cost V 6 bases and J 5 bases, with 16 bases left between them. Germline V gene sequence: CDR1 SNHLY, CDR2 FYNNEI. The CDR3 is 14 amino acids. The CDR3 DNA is TGTGCCAGCAGCACCTCGGGGGAGGGGACTGAAGCTTTCTTT. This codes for CASSTSGEGTEAFF.

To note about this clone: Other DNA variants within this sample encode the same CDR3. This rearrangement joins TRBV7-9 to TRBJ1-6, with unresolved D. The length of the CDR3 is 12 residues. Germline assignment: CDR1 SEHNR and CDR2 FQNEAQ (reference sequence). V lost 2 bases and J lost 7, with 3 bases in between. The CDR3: CASSLRNSPLHF. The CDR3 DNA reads TGTGCCAGCAGCTTAAGGAATTCACCCCTCCACTTT.

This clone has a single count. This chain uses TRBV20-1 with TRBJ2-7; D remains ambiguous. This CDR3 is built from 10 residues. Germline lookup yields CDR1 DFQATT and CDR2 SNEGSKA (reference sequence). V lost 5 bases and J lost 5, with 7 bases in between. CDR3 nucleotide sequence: TGCAGTGCTGGGCATAACGAGCAGTACTTC. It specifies CSAGHNEQYF.

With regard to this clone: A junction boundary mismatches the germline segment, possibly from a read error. In nucleotides, the CDR3 is TGTGCCAGCAGTTACTCGGGACTAGCGGGAGGGCCGATCCACTTC. The encoded protein is CASSYSGLAGGPIHF. The chain combines TRBV6-5 with TRBJ2-7; 16 positions match TRBD2. Germline CDR1 and CDR2: MNHEY and SVGAGI. This CDR3 has 15 residues.

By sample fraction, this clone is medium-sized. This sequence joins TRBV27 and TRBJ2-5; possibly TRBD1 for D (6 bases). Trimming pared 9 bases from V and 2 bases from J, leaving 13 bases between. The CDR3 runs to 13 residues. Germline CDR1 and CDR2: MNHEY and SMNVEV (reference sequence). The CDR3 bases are TGTGCCAGTGGGGGCGCGGATCAAGAGACCCAGTACTTC. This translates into CASGGADQETQYF.

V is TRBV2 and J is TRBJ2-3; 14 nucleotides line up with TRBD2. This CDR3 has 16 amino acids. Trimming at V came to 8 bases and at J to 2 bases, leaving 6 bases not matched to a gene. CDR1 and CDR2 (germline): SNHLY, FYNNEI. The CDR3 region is CASYGTSGSSTDTQYF. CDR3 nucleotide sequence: TGTGCCAGCTATGGGACTAGCGGGAGTTCCACAGATACGCAGTATTTT.

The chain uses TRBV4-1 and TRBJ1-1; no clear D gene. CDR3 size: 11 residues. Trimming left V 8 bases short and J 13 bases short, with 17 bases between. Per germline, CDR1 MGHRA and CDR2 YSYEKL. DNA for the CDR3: TGCGCCAGCGGAGTGGGTGTACAACTTTTCTTT. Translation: CASGVGVQLFF.

CDR3 amino acids: CAWRIGRPAFF. CDR3 coding DNA: TGTGCCTGGAGAATCGGCAGGCCCGCTTTCTTT. V usage is TRBV30 and J usage is TRBJ1-1, with unresolved D. CDR3 length: 11 residues. CDR1 GTSNPN and CDR2 SVGIG come from the germline V gene (reference sequence). Trimming left V 3 bases short and J 11 bases short, with 13 bases between.